The 27 T cell receptor beta chains below were found in one sample sequenced in a study of blood T cell repertoires in COVID-19. TCRdb's copy holds only in-frame clones and misses some; the assay was immunoSEQ multiplex PCR. The data show around 150,000 clones, approximately 84% seen once. Material: peripheral blood. The receptors derive from a woman over 75 with acute or convalescent COVID-19.

The chain carries TRBV30 and TRBJ1-1; TRBD1 agrees at 8 bases. The CDR3 covers 14 residues. V lost 7 bases, J lost 4 bases, and 11 bases stayed unmatched. Germline loops: CDR1 GTSNPN, CDR2 SVGIG (reference sequence). CDR3 amino acids: CASVRTGRVTEAFF. The CDR3 DNA reads TGTGCCTCCGTACGGACAGGGAGGGTCACTGAAGCTTTCTTT.

This sequence joins TRBV2 and TRBJ1-3; tentatively, D is TRBD1 (6 bases). Germline loops: CDR1 SNHLY, CDR2 FYNNEI. The CDR3 spans 15 residues. V lost 5 bases to trimming and J lost 4 bases, with 15 bases between them. CDR3 nucleotides: TGTGCCAGCAGTATTCGACAGGTGGGAGGAAACACCATATATTTT. Translation gives CASSIRQVGGNTIYF.

This chain links TRBV6-5 with TRBJ1-1; D not resolved. Germline lookup yields CDR1 MNHEY and CDR2 SVGAGI. This CDR3 has 14 amino acids. Trimming took off 4 bases at V and 3 bases at J, with 12 bases between the two ends. CDR3 protein: CASSLKTPDTEAFF. CDR3 DNA sequence: TGTGCCAGCAGTTTAAAGACACCGGACACTGAAGCTTTCTTT.

The chain links TRBV6-4 to TRBJ1-1, with D unclear. V lost 4 bases and J 1 base, leaving 7 bases between the germline ends. CDR3 size: 13 residues. From germline, CDR1 is MRHNA and CDR2 SNTAGT. As DNA, the CDR3 is TGTGCCAGCAGTGTTGCGTGGAACACTGAAGCTTTCTTT. Amino acid sequence: CASSVAWNTEAFF.

The gene calls are TRBV11-3 and TRBJ1-6; D call uncertain. This CDR3 is 18 amino acids long. V gave up 3 bases and J gave up 0 bases, with 15 bases separating them. Germline values: CDR1 SGHNT, CDR2 YENEEA. The CDR3 spells CASSFRHIHSSYNSPLHF. The CDR3 region has the DNA TGTGCCAGCAGCTTTAGACACATACATAGCTCCTATAATTCACCCCTCCACTTT.

The genes are TRBV6-6 and TRBJ1-2; TRBD1 aligns across 8 bases. The V and J ends lost 0 bases and 4 bases, in that order; junction bases with no gene match: 1. Germline-derived CDR1 and CDR2 are MNHNY and SVGAGI (reference sequence). CDR3 length equals 14 residues. Here the CDR3 reads CASSYSDRGYGYTF. The CDR3 region has the DNA TGTGCCAGCAGTTACTCCGACAGGGGCTATGGCTACACCTTC.

The chain couples TRBV3-1 (or the pseudogene TRBV3-2) to TRBJ2-1, with 8 bases matching TRBD2. Per germline, CDR1 LGHDT and CDR2 YNNKEL (reference sequence). The V and J ends lost 1 base and 9 bases, in that order; junction bases with no gene match: 8. The CDR3 runs 15 residues. The CDR3 here is CASSQGAAGVREQFF. The CDR3 DNA reads TGTGCCAGCAGCCAAGGGGCAGCGGGAGTGCGTGAGCAGTTCTTC.

J is TRBJ1-2 and V is TRBV19, with D possibly TRBD1 on 6 matching bases. The CDR3 is 14 amino acids. Per the germline V gene, CDR1 is LNHDA and CDR2 is SQIVND (reference sequence). Deletions cut 7 bases from V and 0 bases from J, with 12 bases between. The CDR3 protein is CASTPGQSNYGYTF. The CDR3 DNA follows: TGTGCCAGTACCCCGGGACAATCTAACTATGGCTACACCTTC.

The chain joins TRBV13 to TRBJ2-7; 7 nucleotides align to TRBD2. This CDR3 comprises 15 residues. Germline V gene data show CDR1 as PRHDT and CDR2 as FYEKMQ (reference sequence). J lost 0 bases, V lost 5 bases, and 7 bases had no gene match. The CDR3 reads CASSQLARSSYEQYF. The CDR3 region has the DNA TGTGCCAGCAGCCAACTAGCGAGGAGCTCCTACGAGCAGTACTTC.

This sequence joins TRBV28 and TRBJ2-3; 11 positions agree with TRBD1. Germline lookup yields CDR1 MDHEN and CDR2 SYDVKM. The CDR3 is 14 amino acids. The J segment lost 6 bases and the V segment lost 6 bases, leaving 5 bases of the junction unmatched. The CDR3 sequence: CASRGTGGRDTQYF. CDR3 nucleotides: TGTGCCAGCAGAGGGACAGGGGGTCGGGATACGCAGTATTTT.

This sequence joins TRBV7-8 and TRBJ1-2; 7 bases fit TRBD1. The germline gives CDR1 SGHVS, CDR2 FQNEAQ. The CDR3 runs 16 residues. The V gene end was trimmed by 5 bases and the J gene end by 4 bases; junction bases not matched to a gene: 13. CDR3 DNA sequence: TGTGCCAGCAGCCCAGGGGGACAACAGGGCTTCTATGGCTACACCTTC. Translating it yields CASSPGGQQGFYGYTF.

The V call is TRBV3-1 (or the pseudogene TRBV3-2), the J call TRBJ1-2; a weak D match, TRBD1 (5 bases). Germline CDR1 and CDR2: LGHDT and YNNKEL (reference sequence). V lost 1 base, J lost 6 bases, and 15 bases lay in between. This CDR3 contains 15 residues. The CDR3 loop is CASSQGSAGKDGYTF. The CDR3 nucleotides are TGTGCCAGCAGCCAAGGATCAGCAGGGAAGGATGGCTACACCTTC.

This chain links TRBV15 with TRBJ2-7; TRBD2 matches 10 bases. V lost 3 bases, J lost 4 bases, and 3 bases stayed unmatched. Germline CDR1 LNHNV, CDR2 YYDKDF (reference sequence). This CDR3 spans 14 amino acids. For the CDR3, the DNA is TGTGCCACCAGCAGTTCTAGCGGGAGTTACGAGCAGTACTTC. Translating gives CATSSSSGSYEQYF. Looking up the rest from reference TRBV15 and TRBJ2-7 gives the full variable domain: DAMVIQNPRYQVTQFGKPVTLSCSQTLNHNVMYWYQQKSSQAPKLLFHYYDKDFNNEADTPDNFQSRRPNTSFCFLDIRSPGLGDTAMYLCATSSSSGSYEQYFGPGTRLTVT.

The DNA for the CDR3 is TGCGCCAGCAGCTCGGGACAGGGCTCGAATGAGCAGTTCTTC. This codes for CASSSGQGSNEQFF. The chain uses TRBV5-1 and TRBJ2-1, with 9 nucleotides matching TRBD1. Germline loops: CDR1 SGHRS, CDR2 YFSETQ. This CDR3 contains 14 residues. The trim removed 3 bases at V and 7 bases at J, leaving 5 bases unmatched. The whole variable domain, remainder taken from reference TRBV5-1 and TRBJ2-1, is KAGVTQTPRYLIKTRGQQVTLSCSPISGHRSVSWYQQTPGQGLQFLFEYFSETQRNKGNFPGRFSGRQFSNSRSEMNVSTLELGDSALYLCASSSGQGSNEQFFGPGTRLTVL.

This sequence joins TRBV5-4 and TRBJ1-2; TRBD1 agrees at 9 bases. The ends lost 4 bases at V and 7 bases at J; junction bases unmatched: 11. CDR3 length: 15 residues. Germline V lookup: CDR1 SGHNT, CDR2 YYREEE (reference sequence). Here the CDR3 DNA reads TGTGCCAGCAGCCCCCAGGGACAGGGAAAGGCTGGCTACACCTTC. Protein sequence: CASSPQGQGKAGYTF.

A few counts support this clone. The rearrangement joins TRBV6-6 to TRBJ1-1, with 7 bases lining up with TRBD1. The CDR3 has 13 amino acids. CDR1 and CDR2 from the germline V gene are MNHNY and SVGAGI (reference sequence). V lost 5 bases to trimming and J lost 4 bases; unmatched junction nucleotides: 4. The CDR3 DNA reads as TGTGCCAGCAGTCCCCAGGGGGTCACTGAAGCTTTCTTT. Translation gives CASSPQGVTEAFF.

The chain carries TRBV7-9 and TRBJ1-4, with D tentatively TRBD1 (5 bases). Per the germline V gene, CDR1 is SEHNR and CDR2 is FQNEAQ (reference sequence). Trimming cost V 4 bases and J 8 bases, with 23 bases left between them. The CDR3 spans 17 residues. The CDR3 spells CASSSRRTFLLDEKLFF. The CDR3 region has the DNA TGTGCCAGCAGCTCACGACGGACATTCCTTTTAGACGAAAAACTGTTTTTT.

CDR3 residues: CASGRAEAFF. The DNA of the CDR3 is TGTGCCAGCGGCAGGGCTGAAGCTTTCTTT. J is TRBJ1-1 and V is TRBV12-3 or TRBV12-4; D may be TRBD1 (5 bases). This CDR3 has 10 amino acids. Trimming stripped 8 bases from V and 6 bases from J, with 7 bases between.

This clone showed up just a few times. V gene TRBV19 combines with J gene TRBJ1-1; a possible D gene is TRBD1 (5 bases). The CDR3 sequence is 12 residues long. V was shortened by 7 bases and J by 10 bases, with 16 bases between the two germline ends. Germline CDR1 LNHDA, CDR2 SQIVND (reference sequence). Here the CDR3 reads CASMGLGGRAFF. CDR3 coding DNA: TGTGCCAGTATGGGACTCGGGGGACGAGCTTTCTTT.

The chain has TRBV7-9 and TRBJ2-3; 8 bases match TRBD1. Germline CDR1 is SEHNR and CDR2 is FQNEAQ (reference sequence). Unmatched junction bases numbered 4, after V lost 10 bases and J lost 1 base. The CDR3 is made up of 13 amino acids. The CDR3 is CAIQGARTDTQYF. CDR3 DNA sequence: TGTGCCATTCAGGGGGCCCGCACAGATACGCAGTATTTT.

J is TRBJ1-5 and V is TRBV6-1, with D maybe TRBD1 (5 bases). There are 17 residues in the CDR3. V lost 4 bases to trimming and J lost 3 bases, with 19 bases between them. Per germline, CDR1 MNHNS and CDR2 SASEGT. The CDR3: CASSGRRFGGSNQPQHF. CDR3 DNA sequence: TGTGCCAGCAGTGGACGACGATTCGGGGGATCCAATCAGCCCCAGCATTTT.

The chain recombines TRBV3-1 (or the pseudogene TRBV3-2) with TRBJ2-1; no clear D gene. Between the trimmed V and J ends, which lost 4 bases and 5 bases, there was a span of 6 bases. The CDR3 spans 12 residues. Germline lookup yields CDR1 LGHDT and CDR2 YNNKEL (reference sequence). CDR3 nucleotide sequence: TGTGCCAGCAGCCCTCTACACAATGAGCAGTTCTTC. Encoded protein: CASSPLHNEQFF.

Only one count was recorded for this clone. The chain employs TRBV3-1 (or the pseudogene TRBV3-2) and TRBJ1-2; D perhaps matches TRBD1 (5 bases). The CDR3 totals 14 residues. V was shortened by 1 base and J by 4 bases, with 10 bases between the two germline ends. Germline CDR1 and CDR2: LGHDT and YNNKEL (reference sequence). The CDR3 sequence is CASSQGQGSYGYTF. CDR3 in DNA: TGTGCCAGCAGCCAAGGTCAGGGCAGCTATGGCTACACCTTC.

This clone came up once. The chain combines TRBV28 with TRBJ1-3, with 7 bases lining up with TRBD1. The CDR3 extends over 12 amino acids. V trimming: 9 bases; J trimming: 6 bases; junction bases outside the gene matches: 5. Germline CDR1 and CDR2: MDHEN and SYDVKM. Here the CDR3 reads CASWGQLNTIYF. In DNA form, the CDR3 reads TGTGCCAGTTGGGGACAGCTAAACACCATATATTTT.

The chain combines TRBV7-9 with TRBJ1-2, with no clear D. Trimming stripped 3 bases from V and 6 bases from J, with 11 bases between. Germline CDR1 reads SEHNR; CDR2 reads FQNEAQ (reference sequence). CDR3 length: 13 amino acids. As DNA, the CDR3 is TGTGCCAGCAGCTTCGAGGGAATCCATGGCTACACCTTC. Its translation: CASSFEGIHGYTF.

The J gene is TRBJ1-1, the V gene TRBV7-8; D not certain. The CDR3 covers 12 residues. Trimming removed 5 bases at V and 2 bases at J, with 6 bases between. CDR1 and CDR2 from the germline V gene are SGHVS and FQNEAQ. The DNA of the CDR3 is TGTGCCAGCAGCCTCTTAAACACTGAAGCTTTCTTT. Amino acid sequence: CASSLLNTEAFF.

This clone was picked up one time. The J gene is TRBJ2-3, the V gene TRBV12-5, with a possible D match to TRBD2 (7 bases). The germline V gene encodes CDR1 LGHNT and CDR2 FRNRAP. The V end lost 8 bases, the J end lost 2 bases, and 14 bases lay between the germline ends. The CDR3 covers 14 residues. CDR3 DNA sequence: TGTGCTAGTAGGTGGGGGGGCAACACAGATACGCAGTATTTT. This gives the protein CASRWGGNTDTQYF.